This TCR beta chain was documented in a study of T cells after yellow fever vaccination. For the study at large: With SMART-Seq v4 Ultra Low Input, the fractions containing low cell numbers were prepared.

Study findings and constraints: Subsequent booster samples again held most clones from primary vaccination (96% CD4, approximately 86% CD8). Overlap between CD4 and CD8 compartments was detected for a small share of clonotypes.

The CDR3 has 13 residues. Trimming removed 3 bases from V and 2 bases from J, with 4 bases in between. CDR1 is SGHVS, CDR2 FQNEAQ, per germline. TCRdb re-derived calls from the 5' RACE reads in MiXCR, one entry per CDR3 protein. The table records more than 300,000 distinct CDR3 sequences, about 10% of them present only once. In regard to this clonotype: The antigen remains unidentified.

Sequencing was performed on CD4+ T cells sorted from PBMCs, taken 45 days after the yellow fever booster vaccination. The chain links TRBV7-8 to TRBJ1-4, with D uncertain. This clonotype was sampled from a man aged 18 to 29 who received the YFV17D yellow fever vaccine. The CDR3 sequence is CASSLATNEKLFF. Here the CDR3 DNA reads TGTGCCAGCAGCTTGGCCACTAATGAAAAACTGTTTTTT.